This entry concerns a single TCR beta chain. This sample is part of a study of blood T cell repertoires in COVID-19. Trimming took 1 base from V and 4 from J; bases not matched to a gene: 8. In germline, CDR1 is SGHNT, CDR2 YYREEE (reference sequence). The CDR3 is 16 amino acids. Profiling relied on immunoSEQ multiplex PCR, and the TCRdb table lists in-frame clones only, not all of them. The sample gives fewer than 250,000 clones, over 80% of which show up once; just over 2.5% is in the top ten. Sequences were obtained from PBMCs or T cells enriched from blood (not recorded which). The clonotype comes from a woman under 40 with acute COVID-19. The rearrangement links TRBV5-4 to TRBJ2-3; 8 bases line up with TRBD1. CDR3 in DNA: TGTGCCAGCAGCTTGAAGGCAGGGGGCAGAGCAGATACGCAGTATTTT. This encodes CASSLKAGGRADTQYF.